This entry lists 19 T cell receptor beta chains sequenced from one sample in a study of T-cell reconstitution after alpha-beta-depleted transplantation in children. Molecular barcoding with unique molecular identifiers was used for the TCRbeta library. One entry per CDR3 protein results from TCRdb running MiXCR on the PCR reads. Seen here are 500,000 to 750,000 distinct CDR3 sequences, 10% to 15% observed once, and the top ten hold approximately 2.1%. The sample in question was PBMCs, mostly from graft donor cells, obtained 360 days after TCRalphabeta/CD19-depleted stem cell transplant. These receptor sequences come from a male patient younger than 18 who had a stem cell transplant for acute myeloid leukemia, so the T cells may come from the graft donor.

The V gene is TRBV19, the J gene TRBJ2-2; 11 bases are shared with TRBD2. The germline gives CDR1 LNHDA, CDR2 SQIVND (reference sequence). V gave up 5 bases and J gave up 6 bases; unmatched junction bases: 5. CDR3 length: 15 residues. For the CDR3, the DNA is TGTGCCAGTAGTGCACTAGCGGGAGTTCCCGGGGAGCTGTTTTTT. Protein product: CASSALAGVPGELFF. Full variable domain (remainder filled in from reference TRBV19 and TRBJ2-2): DGGITQSPKYLFRKEGQNVTLSCEQNLNHDAMYWYRQDPGQGLRLIYYSQIVNDFQKGDIAEGYSVSREKKESFPLTVTSAQKNPTAFYLCASSALAGVPGELFFGEGSRLTVL.

The chain uses TRBV3-1 and TRBJ1-1; D is perhaps TRBD1 (5 bases). Germline V lookup: CDR1 LGHDT, CDR2 YNNKEL (reference sequence). The V end was cut by 2 bases, the J end by 0 bases, with 25 bases between. The CDR3 extends over 20 amino acids. CDR3 amino acids: CASSQWRTSSSWGMNTEAFF. CDR3 nucleotides: TGTGCCAGCAGCCAATGGAGGACAAGTTCCTCCTGGGGTATGAACACTGAAGCTTTCTTT.

There are many counts of this clonotype. The gene calls are TRBV20-1 and TRBJ2-1, with 7 nucleotides matching TRBD2. Trimming removed 7 bases from V and 0 bases from J; junction bases left unmatched: 9. The CDR3 is 15 residues long. The germline CDR1 and CDR2 sequences are DFQATT and SNEGSKA (reference sequence). CDR3 coding DNA: TGCAGTGGTATAATACTAGCGCCCTCCTACAATGAGCAGTTCTTC. Protein sequence: CSGIILAPSYNEQFF.

This clonotype was seen a few times. The V call is TRBV5-6, the J call TRBJ2-1; tentative D call: TRBD2 (7 bases). Germline loops: CDR1 SGHDT, CDR2 YYEEEE. This CDR3 is built from 15 residues. Trimming took off 4 bases at V and 10 bases at J, with 21 bases between the two ends. CDR3 in amino acids: CASSALRRGRGEQFF. The CDR3 DNA reads as TGTGCCAGCAGCGCACTAAGGAGAGGGAGGGGGGAGCAGTTCTTC.

The V call is TRBV3-1, the J call TRBJ2-1, with 8 bases fitting TRBD2. Germline-derived CDR1 and CDR2 are LGHDT and YNNKEL (reference sequence). V dropped 1 base and J dropped 2; count of bases not matched to a gene: 1. This CDR3 is built from 15 residues. The CDR3 coding sequence is TGTGCCAGCAGCCAAGGGCGGGGGGCCTACAATGAGCAGTTCTTC. Protein: CASSQGRGAYNEQFF.

In this sample, this clonotype turned up many times. A junction boundary mismatches the germline segment, possibly from a read error. This chain joins TRBV5-1 and TRBJ1-6, with 7 bases identical to TRBD1. CDR3 length: 14 residues. Germline values: CDR1 SGHRS, CDR2 YFSETQ. The CDR3 reads CASSLDRNNSPLHF. CDR3 DNA sequence: TGCGCCAGCAGTTTGGACAGGAATAATTCACCCCTCCACTTT. Using reference TRBV5-1 and TRBJ1-6 for the parts outside the CDR3, the full variable domain is KAGVTQTPRYLIKTRGQQVTLSCSPISGHRSVSWYQQTPGQGLQFLFEYFSETQRNKGNFPGRFSGRQFSNSRSEMNVSTLELGDSALYLCASSLDRNNSPLHFGNGTRLTVT.

This clonotype was observed many times. A read error may account for a junction end that differs from germline. The chain employs TRBV20-1 and TRBJ2-7, with TRBD2 matching 7 bases. Germline CDR1 and CDR2: DFQATT and SNEGSKA (reference sequence). The CDR3 extends over 15 amino acids. The CDR3 bases are TGCAGCACAAGGAACAGCCCGGGGGGAGCTTACGAGCAGTACTTT. Its translation: CSTRNSPGGAYEQYF.

With regard to this clonotype: An end of the junction does not agree with germline; a read error may underlie this. This rearrangement joins TRBV10-3 to TRBJ1-1; 8 positions agree with TRBD1. This CDR3 has 14 amino acids. The germline V gene has CDR1 ENHRY and CDR2 SYGVKD. For the CDR3, the DNA is TGTGCCATCAGCGAACAGGGGGTGAACGCTGAAGCTTTCTTT. Its translation is CAISEQGVNAEAFF.

V is TRBV28 and J is TRBJ2-7; D is possibly TRBD2 (5 bases). Germline V CDR1 and CDR2: MDHEN, SYDVKM. Trimming pared 1 base from V and 5 bases from J, leaving 24 bases between. The CDR3 length is 18 residues. The CDR3: CASSLLSWRRTYPNEQYF. The CDR3 DNA reads TGTGCCAGCAGTTTATTAAGTTGGCGGAGGACCTACCCAAACGAGCAGTACTTC.

This sequence joins TRBV5-1 and TRBJ2-7, with 10 bases lining up with TRBD1. Germline V CDR1 and CDR2: SGHRS, YFSETQ. The J segment lost 5 bases and the V segment lost 5 bases, leaving 7 bases of the junction unmatched. This CDR3 spans 14 amino acids. The CDR3 is CASRPGTGAHEQYF. The CDR3 nucleotides are TGCGCCAGCAGACCCGGGACAGGGGCCCACGAGCAGTACTTC.

This clonotype was picked up a small number of times. CDR3 region: CASSPAQAQGAEGYTF. Written as DNA, the CDR3 is TGTGCCAGCAGTCCTGCCCAAGCACAGGGGGCGGAAGGCTACACCTTC. The chain carries TRBV28 and TRBJ1-2; TRBD1 agrees at 9 bases. Germline V gives CDR1 MDHEN, CDR2 SYDVKM. The CDR3 covers 16 residues. With 5 bases clipped from V and 8 bases from J, the junction kept 15 bases outside the gene matches.

This clonotype appeared many times. The chain couples TRBV27 to TRBJ2-1; 12 bases are shared with TRBD2. The germline CDR1 and CDR2 sequences are MNHEY and SMNVEV (reference sequence). This CDR3 comprises 16 residues. Germline trimming cut 5 bases from V and 8 bases from J; bases unmatched to any gene: 10. The chain's CDR3 is CASSLPLAGGPHEQFF. The CDR3 DNA sequence: TGTGCCAGCAGTCTACCCCTAGCGGGAGGGCCACATGAGCAGTTCTTC.

The chain recombines TRBV2 with TRBJ1-5; no clear D gene. Deletions cut 3 bases from V and 0 bases from J, with 3 bases between. Germline V gene data show CDR1 as SNHLY and CDR2 as FYNNEI. CDR3 length equals 13 residues. The CDR3 DNA reads as TGTGCCAGCAGTGATTATAGCAATCAGCCCCAGCATTTT. Translated: CASSDYSNQPQHF.

In its sample, this clonotype was seen many times. The chain uses TRBV7-9 and TRBJ2-1; 11 nucleotides align to TRBD2. The CDR3 is 15 amino acids. The trim removed 5 bases at V and 11 bases at J, leaving 11 bases unmatched. Looked up from germline, CDR1 is SEHNR and CDR2 is FQNEAQ (reference sequence). CDR3 region: CASSPGTSGAPQQFF. DNA of the CDR3: TGTGCCAGCAGCCCAGGGACTAGCGGAGCCCCTCAGCAGTTCTTC.

This clonotype appeared many times. The rearrangement joins TRBV28 to TRBJ2-5, with D possibly TRBD1 on 5 matching bases. Trimming left V 2 bases short and J 1 base short, with 8 bases between. CDR1 and CDR2 (germline): MDHEN, SYDVKM. The CDR3 length is 14 residues. Here the CDR3 reads CASSLQTVQETQYF. For the CDR3, the DNA is TGTGCCAGCAGTTTACAGACAGTCCAAGAGACCCAGTACTTC.

The chain uses TRBV28 and TRBJ1-6; TRBD1 matches 8 bases. The CDR3 contains 19 residues. The trim removed 5 bases at V and 6 bases at J, leaving 18 bases unmatched. Germline V CDR1 and CDR2: MDHEN, SYDVKM. CDR3 protein: CASSTRTGLAFLVNSPLHF. For the CDR3, the DNA is TGTGCCAGCAGTACGCGGACAGGGCTCGCTTTTCTCGTTAATTCACCCCTCCACTTT. The full variable domain, completed using reference TRBV28 and TRBJ1-6, is DVKVTQSSRYLVKRTGEKVFLECVQDMDHENMFWYRQDPGLGLRLIYFSYDVKMKEKGDIPEGYSVSREKKERFSLILESASTNQTSMYLCASSTRTGLAFLVNSPLHFGNGTRLTVT.

The chain recombines TRBV28 with TRBJ1-2, with D perhaps TRBD1 (5 bases). The germline V gene encodes CDR1 MDHEN and CDR2 SYDVKM. The CDR3 sequence is 13 residues long. The germline V and J ends were trimmed by 11 bases and 8 bases, with 21 bases remaining between them. CDR3 residues: CAVPPGRENGYTF. The CDR3 bases are TGTGCCGTCCCCCCGGGGCGGGAAAACGGCTACACCTTC.

This clonotype was counted at least ten times. V gene TRBV20-1 combines with J gene TRBJ2-3; no firm D call. The CDR3 is made up of 11 amino acids. Trimming pared 7 bases from V and 5 bases from J, leaving 10 bases between. Germline CDR1 DFQATT, CDR2 SNEGSKA (reference sequence). The DNA for the CDR3 is TGCAGTGTAATGGCCCAAGATACGCAGTATTTT. Translation gives CSVMAQDTQYF.

V gene TRBV30 combines with J gene TRBJ2-5; D is unresolved. Germline V gives CDR1 GTSNPN, CDR2 SVGIG (reference sequence). The CDR3 contains 12 residues. With 0 bases removed from V and 5 bases from J, the gap between germline ends came to 7 bases. This CDR3 is CAWSVVGETQYF. The DNA for the CDR3 is TGTGCCTGGAGTGTAGTAGGGGAGACCCAGTACTTC.